Each of the 13 T cell receptor beta chains below was sequenced from the same sample in a study of blood T cell repertoires in COVID-19. The assay was immunoSEQ multiplex PCR, and TCRdb's table has in-frame clones only and misses some. Of fewer than 200,000 clones listed, about 88% are singletons. The sequencing sample was made of PBMCs or T cells enriched from blood (not recorded which). The receptors originated from a woman between 40 and 50 years old in a cohort exposed to, infected with or recovered from COVID-19 (not recorded which).

The chain uses TRBV11-2 and TRBJ2-1; 11 nucleotides line up with TRBD2. This CDR3 has 15 residues. Trimming at V came to 8 bases and at J to 7 bases, leaving 10 bases not matched to a gene. Germline CDR1 is SGHAT and CDR2 is FQNNGV. CDR3 DNA sequence: TGTGCCAGCGCCAATAGCGGGAGGGCCATTAATGAGCAGTTCTTC. Amino acids: CASANSGRAINEQFF.

V is TRBV27 and J is TRBJ2-1; D is possibly TRBD2 (5 bases). The germline V gene encodes CDR1 MNHEY and CDR2 SMNVEV (reference sequence). The V end was cut by 6 bases, the J end by 5 bases, with 14 bases between. There are 14 residues in the CDR3. The CDR3 reads CASSVGRVNNEQFF. DNA for the CDR3: TGTGCCAGCAGCGTAGGGAGAGTCAACAATGAGCAGTTCTTC.

V is TRBV30 and J is TRBJ2-7, with D possibly being TRBD1 (5 bases). From germline, CDR1 is GTSNPN and CDR2 SVGIG (reference sequence). V was shortened by 3 bases and J by 5 bases, with 20 bases between the two germline ends. This CDR3 region has 15 residues. CDR3: CAWSAADTRRDEQYF. DNA of the CDR3: TGTGCCTGGAGCGCTGCGGACACTCGCAGGGACGAGCAGTACTTC.

This clone was detected once. The chain employs TRBV7-9 and TRBJ2-5, with 8 bases fitting TRBD1. The germline V gene encodes CDR1 SEHNR and CDR2 FQNEAQ (reference sequence). CDR3 length: 15 amino acids. Trimming took 8 bases from V and 1 from J; bases not matched to a gene: 9. The CDR3 loop is CASRPQGDSQETQYF. The DNA for the CDR3 is TGTGCCAGCCGACCACAGGGGGACAGCCAAGAGACCCAGTACTTC. Full variable domain (missing parts from reference TRBV7-9 and TRBJ2-5): DTGVSQNPRHKITKRGQNVTFRCDPISEHNRLYWYRQTLGQGPEFLTYFQNEAQLEKSRLLSDRFSAERPKGSFSTLEIQRTEQGDSAMYLCASRPQGDSQETQYFGPGTRLLVL.

This clone was recorded many times. This chain links TRBV6-4 with TRBJ2-2; 7 bases agree with TRBD2. Germline CDR1 is MRHNA and CDR2 is SNTAGT. After removal of 3 bases from V and 3 bases from J, the junction contained 4 bases not matched to a gene. The CDR3 runs to 15 residues. This chain's CDR3 is CASSEGGMDTGELFF. For the CDR3, the DNA is TGTGCCAGCAGTGAGGGGGGGATGGACACCGGGGAGCTGTTTTTT.

The chain combines TRBV6-6 with TRBJ2-1; D is undetermined. V lost 0 bases and J 8 bases, leaving 8 bases between the germline ends. The CDR3 is made up of 13 amino acids. Germline V gene sequence: CDR1 MNHNY, CDR2 SVGAGI (reference sequence). The CDR3 DNA follows: TGTGCCAGCAGTTACTCGAAGCGCTATGAGCAGTTCTTC. Amino acids: CASSYSKRYEQFF.

The chain has TRBV9 and TRBJ1-4, with 10 bases matching TRBD1. The V segment lost 3 bases and the J segment 12 bases; nucleotides outside the gene matches: 17. Looked up from germline, CDR1 is SGDLS and CDR2 is YYNGEE. This CDR3 has 17 residues. As DNA, the CDR3 is TGTGCCAGCAGCGCGACAGGGGGCATTAGAGGCAGGGTGGAACTGTTTTTT. Its protein is CASSATGGIRGRVELFF.

The chain employs TRBV6-1 and TRBJ1-2; D remains unclear. The V gene lost 1 base and the J gene lost 4 bases, with 13 bases spanning the gap. This CDR3 is 15 amino acids long. Germline V gene lookup returns CDR1 MNHNS and CDR2 SASEGT. In DNA, the CDR3 is TGTGCCAGCAGTGAAGGGCCCACGGAGGGCTATGGCTACACCTTC. Translating gives CASSEGPTEGYGYTF.

The chain joins TRBV6-5 to TRBJ1-6, with a tentative D call TRBD1 (6 bases). The germline V gene has CDR1 MNHEY and CDR2 SVGAGI. This CDR3 is built from 12 residues. V lost 9 bases and J lost 9, with 12 bases in between. CDR3 sequence: CASGQYGSPLHF. CDR3 in DNA: TGTGCCAGTGGACAGTATGGTTCACCCCTCCACTTT.

The chain employs TRBV27 and TRBJ2-1; the match to TRBD2 covers 8 bases. This CDR3 comprises 15 residues. V lost 2 bases and J lost 2; bases outside the gene matches: 2. The V gene's germline CDR1 is MNHEY and CDR2 SMNVEV (reference sequence). The CDR3 nucleotides are TGTGCCAGCAGTTTACCGGGAGGGGCCTACAATGAGCAGTTCTTC. Translating gives CASSLPGGAYNEQFF.

The V and J genes are TRBV5-1 and TRBJ1-1, with D perhaps TRBD1 (5 bases). This CDR3 region has 14 residues. Trimming removed 2 bases from V and 3 bases from J, with 11 bases in between. CDR1 and CDR2 from the germline V gene are SGHRS and YFSETQ. Here the CDR3 reads CASSFLGGDTEAFF. The CDR3 DNA reads as TGCGCCAGCAGCTTTTTGGGGGGTGACACTGAAGCTTTCTTT.

V usage is TRBV20-1 and J usage is TRBJ2-7; D is ambiguous. The V gene's germline CDR1 is DFQATT and CDR2 SNEGSKA (reference sequence). The CDR3 length is 11 residues. Trimming shortened V by 4 bases and J by 5 bases, and 9 bases separated the two germline ends. The CDR3 region has the DNA TGCAGTGCTATACTTGAGCACGAGCAGTACTTC. Protein: CSAILEHEQYF.

V is TRBV12-3 or TRBV12-4 and J is TRBJ2-7; D may be TRBD1 (6 bases). V lost 5 bases, J lost 3 bases, and 11 bases lay in between. This CDR3 has 13 residues. CDR3 bases: TGTGCCAGCAGTCAGACAGGACGCTACGAGCAGTACTTC. This sequence encodes CASSQTGRYEQYF.